A single sample is the source of the 24 T cell receptor beta chains below, sequenced in a study of cytomegalovirus exposure and HLA in healthy donors. Primers for the PCR totalled 60 Vbeta and 13 Jbeta. Using immunoSEQ multiplex PCR, the repertoire was profiled, and TCRdb retains in-frame clones only, with some absent. The sample lists under 200,000 clones, 60% to 80% seen once, with around 15% in the top ten. The material sequenced was PBMCs. These receptors were taken from a man aged 50 to 60 in good health and CMV-seropositive.

The V call is TRBV19, the J call TRBJ1-6; maybe TRBD1 (5 bases). CDR3 length: 15 residues. V lost 7 bases and J 8 bases, leaving 18 bases between the germline ends. The germline V gene encodes CDR1 LNHDA and CDR2 SQIVND (reference sequence). CDR3 sequence: CASIEWAGRDSPLHF. DNA of the CDR3: TGTGCCAGTATCGAATGGGCAGGGAGGGATTCACCCCTCCACTTT.

The V call is TRBV6-1, the J call TRBJ2-7, with D maybe TRBD2 (5 bases). CDR3 size: 13 residues. The germline V gene encodes CDR1 MNHNS and CDR2 SASEGT. Between the trimmed V and J ends, which lost 4 bases and 3 bases, there was a span of 10 bases. CDR3 bases: TGTGCCAGCAGTGTTGGACGGGGCTACGAGCAGTACTTC. Translation gives CASSVGRGYEQYF.

The rearrangement links TRBV2 to TRBJ2-2; 7 bases are a match to TRBD2. CDR3 length equals 14 residues. Trimming cost V 4 bases and J 4 bases; bases outside gene matches: 3. The V gene's germline CDR1 is SNHLY and CDR2 FYNNEI. CDR3 coding DNA: TGTGCCAGCAGTGCAGGGAGGGTCACCGGGGAGCTGTTTTTT. It translates to CASSAGRVTGELFF.

The chain combines TRBV10-3 with TRBJ2-7; 10 bases map to TRBD1. The junction had 4 bases not matched to a gene; V was cut back by 4 bases and J by 4 bases. Germline V gene sequence: CDR1 ENHRY, CDR2 SYGVKD. CDR3 length: 14 residues. The CDR3 protein is CAISGQGAPYEQYF. The CDR3, as DNA: TGTGCCATCAGTGGACAGGGGGCTCCGTACGAGCAGTACTTC.

The J gene is TRBJ2-2, the V gene TRBV6-5; 7 positions match TRBD1. The CDR3 is 15 amino acids. The germline gives CDR1 MNHEY, CDR2 SVGAGI. Trimming took 2 bases from V and 4 from J; bases not matched to a gene: 4. CDR3 DNA: TGTGCCAGCAGTTACGAGGGGGCCGGCACCGGGGAGCTGTTTTTT. Translated: CASSYEGAGTGELFF.

V usage is TRBV6-1 and J usage is TRBJ2-7, with D possibly matching TRBD2 (6 bases). This CDR3 comprises 11 residues. Deletions cut 5 bases from V and 10 bases from J, with 12 bases between. The germline V gene has CDR1 MNHNS and CDR2 SASEGT. The CDR3 here is CASSYRGDQYF. CDR3 nucleotides: TGTGCCAGCAGTTACCGCGGGGACCAGTACTTC.

The genes are TRBV6-5 and TRBJ2-5, with 7 bases lining up with TRBD2. V lost 6 bases and J lost 4; bases outside the gene matches: 11. CDR3 length: 15 amino acids. From germline, CDR1 is MNHEY and CDR2 SVGAGI. CDR3 sequence: CASSPGTNSGETQYF. The CDR3 region has the DNA TGTGCCAGCAGCCCCGGGACTAATAGTGGAGAGACCCAGTACTTC.

The genes are TRBV9 and TRBJ1-1; 7 bases align to TRBD1. V lost 4 bases and J lost 1; bases outside the gene matches: 4. The CDR3 contains 14 residues. CDR1 is SGDLS and CDR2 is YYNGEE in the germline V gene. CDR3 sequence: CASSPGQRNTEAFF. The CDR3, as DNA: TGTGCCAGCAGCCCGGGACAGCGGAACACTGAAGCTTTCTTT.

The chain uses TRBV28 and TRBJ2-7, with 12 positions matching TRBD1. Germline values: CDR1 MDHEN, CDR2 SYDVKM. V lost 8 bases and J lost 7; bases outside the gene matches: 6. The CDR3 covers 13 residues. The CDR3 DNA reads as TGTGCCAGCTGGGGACAGGGGGCAGGGGAGCAGTACTTC. It is translated as CASWGQGAGEQYF.

This chain uses TRBV7-8 with TRBJ1-6, with 8 bases fitting TRBD1. The junction had 15 bases not matched to a gene; V was cut back by 4 bases and J by 7 bases. Germline CDR1 and CDR2: SGHVS and FQNEAQ. This CDR3 contains 18 residues. The CDR3 DNA reads as TGTGCCAGCAGCTATAGGGCCCAGGGGGCGTTTGTAAATTCACCCCTCCACTTT. Encoded protein: CASSYRAQGAFVNSPLHF.

The chain couples TRBV15 to TRBJ2-5; 12 bases map to TRBD2. Germline CDR1 reads LNHNV; CDR2 reads YYDKDF (reference sequence). The CDR3 is 21 amino acids. Trimming removed 0 bases from V and 1 base from J; junction bases left unmatched: 15. CDR3 coding DNA: TGTGCCACCAGCAGAGAATCAGTGAGGACTAGCGGGGAATTACCCCAAGAGACCCAGTACTTC. Its translation is CATSRESVRTSGELPQETQYF. The entire variable domain, with the rest obtained from reference TRBV15 and TRBJ2-5, is as follows: DAMVIQNPRYQVTQFGKPVTLSCSQTLNHNVMYWYQQKSSQAPKLLFHYYDKDFNNEADTPDNFQSRRPNTSFCFLDIRSPGLGDTAMYLCATSRESVRTSGELPQETQYFGPGTRLLVL.

This clone was counted a single time. This chain joins TRBV5-1 and TRBJ1-2, with 7 nucleotides matching TRBD1. CDR1 is SGHRS, CDR2 YFSETQ, per germline. V lost 4 bases to trimming and J lost 8 bases; unmatched junction nucleotides: 5. The CDR3 has 12 residues. This CDR3 is CASSPVGGGYTF. The CDR3, as DNA: TGCGCCAGCAGCCCCGTAGGGGGCGGCTACACCTTC.

This clone was seen a few times. The V and J genes are TRBV7-8 and TRBJ2-7; a possible D gene is TRBD1 (6 bases). Trimming stripped 2 bases from V and 0 bases from J, with 17 bases between. There are 17 residues in the CDR3. From germline, CDR1 is SGHVS and CDR2 FQNEAQ. The CDR3 DNA is TGTGCCAGCAGCTTACCTTACCAGGGGATAAACTCCTACGAGCAGTACTTC. Its protein product is CASSLPYQGINSYEQYF.

This chain connects TRBV9 to TRBJ1-3; TRBD1 aligns across 9 bases. The germline CDR1 and CDR2 sequences are SGDLS and YYNGEE. The CDR3 is made up of 17 amino acids. After removal of 1 base from V and 0 bases from J, the junction contained 5 bases not matched to a gene. CDR3 in amino acids: CASSVIGQGTSGNTIYF. CDR3 in DNA: TGTGCCAGCAGCGTAATCGGACAGGGGACCTCTGGAAACACCATATATTTT.

This sequence joins TRBV9 and TRBJ2-1, with 8 nucleotides matching TRBD2. J was trimmed by 9 bases and V by 0 bases; bases with no gene match: 5. The CDR3 runs 14 residues. Per the germline V gene, CDR1 is SGDLS and CDR2 is YYNGEE. In DNA, the CDR3 is TGTGCCAGCAGCGTAGGTAGCGGGGTGGGTGAGCAGTTCTTC. It yields the protein CASSVGSGVGEQFF.

The chain combines TRBV29-1 with TRBJ1-2; D ambiguous. The germline V and J ends were trimmed by 4 bases and 6 bases, with 12 bases remaining between them. Germline CDR1 and CDR2: SQVTM and ANQGSEA. The CDR3 sequence is 12 residues long. The CDR3 DNA reads as TGCAGCGTTGCCGTGTCGGGTCATGGCTACACCTTC. It yields the protein CSVAVSGHGYTF.

This chain joins TRBV10-3 and TRBJ1-2; no clear D gene. Germline CDR1 is ENHRY and CDR2 is SYGVKD. CDR3 length: 12 residues. V lost 2 bases and J 4 bases, leaving 5 bases between the germline ends. The CDR3 nucleotides read TGTGCCATCAGTGAGGGCAGCTATGGCTACACCTTC. As protein: CAISEGSYGYTF.

The chain is built from TRBV5-6 and TRBJ1-2; D gene uncertain. V lost 0 bases and J 8 bases, leaving 17 bases between the germline ends. Germline CDR1 is SGHDT and CDR2 is YYEEEE. The CDR3 spans 15 residues. CDR3 residues: CASSLGTTMARGYTF. The DNA for the CDR3 is TGTGCCAGCAGCTTGGGAACTACGATGGCGCGAGGCTACACCTTC.

This clone was seen only once. The chain is built from TRBV5-1 and TRBJ1-1, with D unclear. This CDR3 is 11 amino acids long. Trimming stripped 4 bases from V and 3 bases from J, with 4 bases between. Per germline, CDR1 SGHRS and CDR2 YFSETQ. The CDR3 reads CASSADTEAFF. The CDR3, as DNA: TGCGCCAGCAGCGCGGACACTGAAGCTTTCTTT.

CDR3 region: CASSEIDQETQYF. Here the CDR3 DNA reads TGTGCCAGCAGTGAGATAGACCAAGAGACCCAGTACTTC. The rearrangement joins TRBV6-1 to TRBJ2-5; D is uncertain. CDR1 MNHNS and CDR2 SASEGT come from the germline V gene. The V gene lost 3 bases and the J gene lost 0 bases, with 5 bases spanning the gap. The CDR3 runs to 13 residues.

The chain carries TRBV4-1 and TRBJ1-1; D uncertain. Deletions cut 1 base from V and 2 bases from J, with 8 bases between. The germline V gene encodes CDR1 MGHRA and CDR2 YSYEKL. The CDR3 has 14 amino acids. Here the CDR3 reads CASSQVTKNTEAFF. The CDR3 nucleotides are TGCGCCAGCAGCCAAGTAACAAAAAACACTGAAGCTTTCTTT.

This clone was recorded a few times. The chain employs TRBV5-4 and TRBJ1-1; D is possibly TRBD1 (5 bases). The CDR3 contains 15 residues. CDR1 is SGHNT and CDR2 is YYREEE in the germline V gene (reference sequence). V was trimmed by 2 bases and J by 6 bases, leaving 17 bases between them. This CDR3 is CASSLLRGGRAEAFF. The CDR3 nucleotides read TGTGCCAGCAGCTTATTAAGGGGCGGAAGGGCTGAAGCTTTCTTT.

This chain connects TRBV5-1 to TRBJ2-3; 12 nucleotides agree with TRBD2. The CDR3 extends over 18 amino acids. Germline V gives CDR1 SGHRS, CDR2 YFSETQ. V was pared by 4 bases and J by 0 bases, with 9 bases of the junction left unmatched. The CDR3 nucleotides are TGCGCCAGCAGCACCGGGACTAGCGGGTCGTCTAGCACAGATACGCAGTATTTT. Translation gives CASSTGTSGSSSTDTQYF.

This clone was observed a handful of times. The chain employs TRBV4-2 and TRBJ1-4; 9 bases are a match to TRBD1. The CDR3 contains 16 residues. V trimming: 4 bases; J trimming: 5 bases; junction bases outside the gene matches: 8. Germline assignment: CDR1 LGHNA and CDR2 YNFKEQ. The CDR3, as DNA: TGTGCCAGCAGCCGATCAGGCGGGACAGGGAATGAAAAACTGTTTTTT. This gives the protein CASSRSGGTGNEKLFF.